A single sample is the source of the 12 T cell receptor beta chains below, sequenced in a study of cytomegalovirus exposure and HLA in healthy donors. TCRdb's copy holds only in-frame clones and misses some; the assay was immunoSEQ multiplex PCR. The sample has a few hundred thousand clones, just over 85% seen once; the top ten hold over 0.8%. The sequenced sample consisted of PBMCs. All receptors derive from a woman between 18 and 29 years old in good health and CMV-seronegative.

The V call is TRBV27, the J call TRBJ2-5; 9 nucleotides line up with TRBD2. V shed 6 bases, J shed 5 bases, and the junction held 7 bases outside the gene matches. The germline CDR1 and CDR2 sequences are MNHEY and SMNVEV (reference sequence). The CDR3 extends over 14 amino acids. The CDR3 nucleotides read TGTGCCAGCAGCGCGGGACTAGCCTTGGAGACCCAGTACTTC. The encoded protein is CASSAGLALETQYF.

This chain links TRBV18 with TRBJ2-2; 7 bases agree with TRBD1. With V trimmed by 3 bases and J by 1 base, 2 bases remained unmatched. The CDR3 runs to 15 residues. Germline V CDR1 and CDR2: KGHSH, LQKENI. The CDR3 region is CASSPRTGNTGELFF. DNA of the CDR3: TGTGCCAGCTCACCGCGGACAGGGAACACCGGGGAGCTGTTTTTT.

The J gene is TRBJ1-3, the V gene TRBV12-2. TRBV12-2 counts as a pseudogene. The CDR3 sequence is 14 residues long. This CDR3 is CASRATRSGNTIYF. The CDR3 nucleotides read TGTGCAAGTCGCGCAACCAGGTCGGGGAACACCATATATTTT.

This clone occurred once. The CDR3 loop is CASSFSVGELFF. The DNA for the CDR3 is TGTGCCAGCAGCTTCAGTGTAGGGGAGCTGTTTTTT. The chain recombines TRBV11-3 with TRBJ2-2; D ambiguous. This CDR3 contains 12 residues. V lost 3 bases and J 8 bases, leaving 7 bases between the germline ends. Per the germline V gene, CDR1 is SGHNT and CDR2 is YENEEA.

The gene calls are TRBV28 and TRBJ2-7; perhaps TRBD2 as D (5 bases). Trimming removed 5 bases at V and 7 bases at J, with 12 bases between. Germline V gene lookup returns CDR1 MDHEN and CDR2 SYDVKM. The CDR3 sequence is 12 residues long. CDR3 DNA: TGTGCCAGCAGTATTCAGACGGGGGAGCAGTACTTC. Translating it yields CASSIQTGEQYF.

The V and J genes are TRBV30 and TRBJ2-1; the match to TRBD2 covers 7 bases. The CDR3 contains 14 residues. Trimming cost V 8 bases and J 7 bases; bases outside gene matches: 14. Germline-derived CDR1 and CDR2 are GTSNPN and SVGIG (reference sequence). This CDR3 reads CAGLLARDGNEQFF. CDR3 coding DNA: TGTGCCGGCCTACTAGCGAGGGATGGGAATGAGCAGTTCTTC.

The V call is TRBV2, the J call TRBJ2-5, with D unclear. CDR1 is SNHLY, CDR2 FYNNEI, per germline. Between the trimmed V and J ends, which lost 11 bases and 4 bases, there was a span of 11 bases. This CDR3 comprises 11 residues. CDR3: CAARLVETQYF. The CDR3, as DNA: TGTGCCGCGAGGCTAGTAGAGACCCAGTACTTC.

The chain employs TRBV5-6 and TRBJ2-7, with D maybe TRBD2 (6 bases). Trimming removed 1 base from V and 1 base from J, with 15 bases in between. Germline-derived CDR1 and CDR2 are SGHDT and YYEEEE. The CDR3 covers 16 residues. The CDR3 DNA reads as TGTGCCAGCAGCTTGTTCGCCGCAGGGACTTCCTACGAGCAGTACTTC. This codes for CASSLFAAGTSYEQYF.

The chain uses TRBV28 and TRBJ1-5; D is ambiguous. Germline CDR1 reads MDHEN; CDR2 reads SYDVKM. The CDR3 totals 11 residues. V lost 7 bases, J lost 5 bases, and 6 bases lay in between. CDR3 residues: CASTSDQPQHF. CDR3 sequence (DNA): TGTGCCAGCACGTCCGATCAGCCCCAGCATTTT.

CDR3 loop: CASTPPGSWEQYF. CDR3 nucleotide sequence: TGTGCCAGCACCCCGCCAGGGTCCTGGGAGCAGTACTTC. The gene calls are TRBV7-9 and TRBJ2-7; D is perhaps TRBD1 (5 bases). Germline V gene lookup returns CDR1 SEHNR and CDR2 FQNEAQ (reference sequence). V was pared by 7 bases and J by 7 bases, with 17 bases between. The CDR3 totals 13 residues.

The chain employs TRBV6-5 and TRBJ2-7; a possible D gene is TRBD1 (5 bases). Germline-derived CDR1 and CDR2 are MNHEY and SVGAGI. CDR3 length: 13 amino acids. Trimming shortened V by 7 bases and J by 0 bases, and 10 bases separated the two germline ends. The CDR3 coding sequence is TGTGCCAGCATTGGGGCCCGCTCCTACGAGCAGTACTTC. Its translation is CASIGARSYEQYF.

The J gene is TRBJ2-2, the V gene TRBV9, with D possibly being TRBD2 (6 bases). Germline assignment: CDR1 SGDLS and CDR2 YYNGEE. Trimming shortened V by 4 bases and J by 6 bases, and 10 bases separated the two germline ends. The CDR3 is 13 residues long. This chain's CDR3 is CASSRGGAGELFF. CDR3 sequence (DNA): TGTGCCAGCAGCAGGGGCGGGGCCGGGGAGCTGTTTTTT.